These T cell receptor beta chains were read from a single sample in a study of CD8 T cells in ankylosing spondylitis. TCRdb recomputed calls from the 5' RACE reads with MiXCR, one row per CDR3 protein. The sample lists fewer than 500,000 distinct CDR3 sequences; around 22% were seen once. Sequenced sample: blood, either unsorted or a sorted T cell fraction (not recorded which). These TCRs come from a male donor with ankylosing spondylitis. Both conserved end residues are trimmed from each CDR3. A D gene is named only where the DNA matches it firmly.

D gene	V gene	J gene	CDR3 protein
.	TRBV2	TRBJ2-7	ASSVDRRAEQY
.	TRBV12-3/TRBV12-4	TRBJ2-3	ASRGLGYPDTQY
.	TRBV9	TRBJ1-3	ASSVGLARASLGDTIY
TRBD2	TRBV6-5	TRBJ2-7	ASLSGAYEQY
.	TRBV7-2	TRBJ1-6	ASSLDPGDYNSPLH
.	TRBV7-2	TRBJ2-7	ASSFGGWVEQY
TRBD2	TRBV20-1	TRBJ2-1	SARETRSGRNNEQF
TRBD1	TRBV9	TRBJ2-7	ASSPTRDRASEQY
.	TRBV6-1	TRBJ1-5	ASRHMNNQPQH
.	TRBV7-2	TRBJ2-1	ASRNRVNNEQF
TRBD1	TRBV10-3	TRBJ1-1	AIRDRGLNTEAF
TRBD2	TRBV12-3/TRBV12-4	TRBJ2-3	ASSSDLAGITDTQY
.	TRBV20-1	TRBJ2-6	SARDQSSGANVLT
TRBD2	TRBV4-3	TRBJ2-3	ASSQAGTSGGDTQY
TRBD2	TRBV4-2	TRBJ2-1	ASSQALAGFNEQF
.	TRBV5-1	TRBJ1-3	ASSLDGTDTIY
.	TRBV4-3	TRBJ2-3	ASSRYWTSTDTQY
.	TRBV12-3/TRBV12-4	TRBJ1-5	ASSYGGQIGPQH
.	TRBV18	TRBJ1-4	ASSPSEKLF
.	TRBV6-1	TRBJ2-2	ASIGLAGTGELF
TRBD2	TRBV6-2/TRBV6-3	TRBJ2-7	ASSQGLGYYEQY
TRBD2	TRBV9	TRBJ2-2	ASSVMAASGNTGELF
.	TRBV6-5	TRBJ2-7	ASGIRDYEQY
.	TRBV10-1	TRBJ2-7	ASSARRDPYEQY
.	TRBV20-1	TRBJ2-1	SARDSLGALYNEQF
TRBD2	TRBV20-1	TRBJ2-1	SARDPTSGRIEQF
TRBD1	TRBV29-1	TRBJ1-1	SVQDRGSTEAF
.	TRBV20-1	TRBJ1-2	SAGVGGGYT
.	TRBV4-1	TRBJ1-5	ASSHGASLQPQH
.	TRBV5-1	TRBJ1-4	ASSLAYRNEKLF
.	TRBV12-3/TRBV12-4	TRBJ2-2	ASSLLGGELF
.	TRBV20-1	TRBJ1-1	SATYTNTEAF
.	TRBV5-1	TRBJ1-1	ASSPQTANTEAF
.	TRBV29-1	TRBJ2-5	SVVWETQY
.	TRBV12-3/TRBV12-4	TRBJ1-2	ASSSLLHSGYT
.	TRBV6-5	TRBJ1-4	ASSYLGAVNEKLF
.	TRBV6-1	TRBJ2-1	ASSPVTVTYNEQF
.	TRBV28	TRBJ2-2	ASSLRMWGNTGELF
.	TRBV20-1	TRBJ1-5	SARFGQNSNQPQH
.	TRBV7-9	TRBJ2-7	ASRSFSRSEQY
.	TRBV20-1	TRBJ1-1	SARDVRGGSAEAF
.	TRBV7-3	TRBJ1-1	ASSSTGFTEAF
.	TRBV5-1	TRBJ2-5	ASSLVASKETQY
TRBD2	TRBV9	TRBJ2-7	ASSVGTSGSPSEQY
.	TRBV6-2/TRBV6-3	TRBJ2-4	ASSRPRTVRGPFIAKNIQY
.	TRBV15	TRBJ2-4	ATSDGSAKNIQY
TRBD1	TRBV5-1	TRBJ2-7	ASSGDRAYEQY
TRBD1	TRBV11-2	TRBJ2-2	ASSQGTAYTGELF
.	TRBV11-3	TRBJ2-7	ASSIRDTVYEQY
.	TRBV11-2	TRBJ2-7	ASSRYAGAGERNEQY
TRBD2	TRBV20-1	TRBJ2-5	SAGFDSGIETQY
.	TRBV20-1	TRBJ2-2	SAYPNTRELF